These 13 T cell receptor beta chains were sequenced from one sample in a study of blood T cell repertoires in COVID-19. The table came from immunoSEQ multiplex PCR; TCRdb's copy has only in-frame clones and leaves some out. The top ten hold around 6.6% of the sample, which has around 100,000 clones, 80% to 85% seen once. The sequencing input was peripheral blood. Every receptor here comes from a man in his 60s with acute or convalescent COVID-19.

The gene calls are TRBV6-2 or TRBV6-3 and TRBJ1-2; D gene uncertain. The CDR3 extends over 16 amino acids. Trimming cost V 5 bases and J 0 bases, with 16 bases left between them. Germline CDR1 is MNHEY and CDR2 is SVGEGT. This CDR3 is CASSQRGGRANYGYTF. The CDR3 DNA is TGTGCCAGCAGTCAACGTGGAGGGAGGGCTAACTATGGCTACACCTTC.

V is TRBV19 and J is TRBJ1-2; no firm D call. V was pared by 5 bases and J by 7 bases, with 23 bases between. The CDR3 contains 16 residues. Germline V gene sequence: CDR1 LNHDA, CDR2 SQIVND (reference sequence). The CDR3 reads CASSLDGLWSAGGYTF. The DNA of the CDR3 is TGTGCCAGTAGTTTGGACGGACTCTGGAGCGCCGGTGGCTACACCTTC.

V is TRBV6-5 and J is TRBJ1-1; 8 bases match TRBD1. The V gene end was trimmed by 6 bases and the J gene end by 5 bases; junction bases not matched to a gene: 11. Germline V lookup: CDR1 MNHEY, CDR2 SVGAGI. The CDR3 contains 15 residues. The CDR3 DNA sequence: TGTGCCAGCAGCCACCTACAGGGGGTGATGACTGAAGCTTTCTTT. Its translation: CASSHLQGVMTEAFF.

V usage is TRBV7-9 and J usage is TRBJ1-1, with D maybe TRBD1 (5 bases). Germline V gives CDR1 SEHNR, CDR2 FQNEAQ (reference sequence). V lost 5 bases, J lost 7 bases, and 14 bases lay in between. The CDR3 extends over 13 amino acids. The CDR3 nucleotides are TGTGCCAGCAGCCCACAGGAGAACCTTGAAGCTTTCTTT. This encodes CASSPQENLEAFF.

The rearrangement uses TRBV2 and TRBJ2-7; possible D gene TRBD1, 6 bases. Germline assignment: CDR1 SNHLY and CDR2 FYNNEI. V was pared by 6 bases and J by 2 bases, with 11 bases between. This CDR3 is built from 13 residues. This CDR3 reads CASRARGPYEQYF. The CDR3 bases are TGTGCCAGCAGGGCCAGGGGTCCCTACGAGCAGTACTTC.

This chain uses TRBV10-1 with TRBJ2-1; 7 bases line up with TRBD1. The CDR3 consists of 14 residues. Trimming cost V 6 bases and J 3 bases; bases outside gene matches: 5. Germline V gene lookup returns CDR1 WNHNN and CDR2 SYGVQD (reference sequence). The CDR3 sequence is CASSLTGNYNEQFF. As DNA, the CDR3 is TGCGCCAGCAGCCTGACAGGGAACTACAATGAGCAGTTCTTC.

In DNA form, the CDR3 reads TGTGCCAGCAGCTTAGATGCGGGGAACTATGGCTACACCTTC. This codes for CASSLDAGNYGYTF. The chain couples TRBV11-2 to TRBJ1-2; D remains ambiguous. V was shortened by 0 bases and J by 2 bases, with 7 bases between the two germline ends. Germline CDR1 is SGHAT and CDR2 is FQNNGV. The CDR3 is made up of 14 amino acids.

DNA for the CDR3: TGTGCCAGCTCCCCTGGGGCAGGGGATGAGACCCAGTACTTC. It is translated as CASSPGAGDETQYF. The chain uses TRBV18 and TRBJ2-5; TRBD1 is a possible D gene (6 bases). Germline V CDR1 and CDR2: KGHSH, LQKENI. Between the trimmed V and J ends, which lost 6 bases and 5 bases, there was a span of 16 bases. The CDR3 runs 14 residues.

J is TRBJ2-1 and V is TRBV19; tentatively, D is TRBD1 (5 bases). The CDR3 runs to 14 residues. Per the germline V gene, CDR1 is LNHDA and CDR2 is SQIVND (reference sequence). Trimming shortened V by 7 bases and J by 4 bases, and 14 bases separated the two germline ends. The CDR3 protein is CASNAQGSYNEQFF. The CDR3 bases are TGTGCCAGTAACGCCCAGGGATCTTACAATGAGCAGTTCTTC.

This clone was counted a few times. The chain links TRBV5-6 to TRBJ1-2, with a possible D match to TRBD1 (6 bases). With 4 bases removed from V and 6 bases from J, the gap between germline ends came to 16 bases. This CDR3 comprises 14 residues. Germline assignment: CDR1 SGHDT and CDR2 YYEEEE. As DNA, the CDR3 is TGTGCCAGCAGCGGTTCGGCAGGGGCCGATGGCTACACCTTC. Residues: CASSGSAGADGYTF.

This sequence joins TRBV2 and TRBJ1-1; D not certain. V gave up 1 base and J gave up 5 bases, with 8 bases separating them. Germline values: CDR1 SNHLY, CDR2 FYNNEI. This CDR3 has 13 amino acids. The CDR3 nucleotides are TGTGCCAGCAGTGAAGGTGCTAATACTGAAGCTTTCTTT. It translates to CASSEGANTEAFF.

The chain links TRBV9 to TRBJ2-1; 10 bases agree with TRBD2. V gave up 0 bases and J gave up 6 bases; unmatched junction bases: 3. Germline lookup yields CDR1 SGDLS and CDR2 YYNGEE. The CDR3 has 15 amino acids. The CDR3 sequence: CASSVGASGGNEQFF. The CDR3 DNA sequence: TGTGCCAGCAGCGTAGGGGCTAGCGGGGGCAATGAGCAGTTCTTC.

CDR3 nucleotide sequence: TGTGCCAGCAGTCCTGTTGGAGGGGTCTACAATGAGCAGTTCTTC. This gives the protein CASSPVGGVYNEQFF. The chain couples TRBV27 to TRBJ2-1, with D possibly matching TRBD2 (6 bases). Trimming took 5 bases from V and 3 from J, leaving 14 bases between them. Per the germline V gene, CDR1 is MNHEY and CDR2 is SMNVEV (reference sequence). This CDR3 is 15 amino acids long.